These T cell receptor beta chains were read from a single sample in a study of molecular identifiers for immune sequencing clone quantification. A single record per CDR3 protein comes from TCRdb applying MiXCR to the PCR reads. The sample has approximately 670,000 distinct CDR3 sequences, 15% to 20% seen once. Sequencing was done on a sample of naive CD8+ T cells from blood, with Jurkat cell RNA spiked in. These receptors all stem from a human donor in good health. Some libraries in this study had Jurkat cell RNA spiked in. CDR3s include the opening cysteine and the closing phenylalanine or tryptophan. A D gene is named only where the DNA matches it firmly. Not all rows give a size; the values are once, few, many and, for expanded clones, a class.

abundance,v_gene,d_gene,j_gene,CDR3aa,CDR3nt
NA,TRBV29-1,NA,TRBJ2-7,CSAKTDLSYEQYF,TGCAGCGCTAAGACAGACTTGTCCTACGAGCAGTACTTC
many,TRBV9,NA,TRBJ2-7,CASSVGQSYEQYF,TGCGCCAGCAGTGTAGGACAGTCCTACGAGCAGTACTTC
NA,TRBV14,TRBD2,TRBJ2-3,CAGSHGLAGPSTDTQYF,TGTGCCGGCAGCCATGGACTAGCGGGACCTAGCACAGATACGCAGTATTTT
NA,TRBV27,TRBD1,TRBJ2-7,CASSWGTGGNEQYF,TGTGCCAGCAGTTGGGGGACAGGGGGCAACGAGCAGTACTTC
NA,TRBV4-1,NA,TRBJ1-6,CASSQGQSSYNPPLHF,TGCGCCAGCAGCCAAGGACAGAGCTCCTATAATCCACCCCTCCACTTT
few,TRBV6-2/TRBV6-3,TRBD2,TRBJ2-1,CASGRGGPYNEQFF,TGTGCCAGCGGGCGGGGGGGCCCCTACAATGAGCAGTTCTTC
few,TRBV4-3,NA,TRBJ2-5,CASSQDRIRGPQETQYF,TGCGCCAGCAGCCAAGATCGTATCCGGGGGCCTCAAGAGACCCAGTACTTC
many,TRBV7-9,NA,TRBJ2-2,CASSSQDHANTGELFF,TGTGCCAGCAGCTCACAGGACCACGCGAACACCGGGGAGCTGTTTTTT
NA,TRBV24-1,TRBD2,TRBJ2-1,CATGDETWGGYNEQFF,TGTGCCACCGGTGATGAGACTTGGGGGGGGTACAATGAGCAGTTCTTC
many,TRBV2,NA,TRBJ1-5,CASRRVGESNQPQHF,TGTGCCAGCAGGAGGGTCGGGGAAAGCAATCAGCCCCAGCATTTT
NA,TRBV5-1,NA,TRBJ1-2,CASGLGPTMGYGYTF,TGCGCCAGCGGCTTGGGACCCACGATGGGCTATGGCTACACCTTC
many,TRBV9,TRBD1,TRBJ2-3,CASSLQGAADTQYF,TGTGCCAGCAGCTTACAGGGGGCTGCAGATACGCAGTATTTT
NA,TRBV12-3/TRBV12-4,TRBD2,TRBJ2-7,CASTGMASGYEQYF,TGTGCCAGCACGGGAATGGCTAGCGGCTACGAGCAGTACTTC
many,TRBV5-8,NA,TRBJ2-5,CASSHYRQRQETQYF,TGTGCCAGCAGCCACTACCGACAGAGACAAGAGACCCAGTACTTC
many,TRBV5-5,NA,TRBJ2-6,CASSLWGDLSGANVLTF,TGTGCCAGCAGCTTGTGGGGGGACCTCTCTGGGGCCAACGTCCTGACTTTC
many,TRBV7-9,NA,TRBJ2-5,CASSLRDNQETQYF,TGTGCCAGCAGCTTACGGGACAACCAAGAGACCCAGTACTTC
many,TRBV28,NA,TRBJ1-5,CASSLRGYNQPQHF,TGTGCCAGCAGTTTACGCGGCTACAATCAGCCCCAGCATTTT
many,TRBV14,NA,TRBJ1-1,CASSHWTGGTMNTEAFF,TGTGCCAGCAGCCACTGGACGGGGGGCACGATGAACACTGAAGCTTTCTTT
many,TRBV7-2,TRBD1,TRBJ1-1,CASSPSWTGWVAFF,TGTGCCAGCAGCCCGTCTTGGACAGGGTGGGTCGCTTTCTTT
few,TRBV18,NA,TRBJ2-5,CASSLPISQETQYF,TGTGCCAGCTCACTACCTATTTCGCAAGAGACCCAGTACTTC
NA,TRBV4-3,NA,TRBJ1-6,CAGSQDSNAKFYSPLHF,TGCGCCGGCAGCCAAGATAGTAACGCCAAATTTTATTCACCCCTCCACTTT
NA,TRBV2,NA,TRBJ1-1,CASLLDWNTEAFF,TGTGCCAGCCTCTTGGATTGGAACACTGAAGCTTTCTTT
NA,TRBV24-1,NA,TRBJ2-3,CATSEPGPPGDAQYF,TGTGCCACCAGTGAACCTGGACCCCCAGGCGATGCGCAGTATTTT
many,TRBV5-4,NA,TRBJ2-7,CASSPEQGYLYEQYF,TGTGCCAGCAGTCCTGAACAGGGTTACCTCTACGAGCAGTACTTC
NA,TRBV28,TRBD2,TRBJ2-5,CASSLSGQGWLVGASGSSQETQYF,TGTGCCAGCAGTTTATCAGGGCAGGGGTGGCTTGTGGGGGCTAGCGGGAGTTCTCAAGAGACCCAGTACTTC
many,TRBV27,NA,TRBJ1-5,CASSLTTGQDQPQHF,TGTGCCAGCAGTTTGACGACAGGTCAAGATCAGCCCCAGCATTTT
NA,TRBV9,TRBD2,TRBJ2-5,CASSVASGRAFETQYF,TGTGCCAGCAGCGTAGCTAGCGGGAGGGCCTTTGAGACCCAGTACTTC
many,TRBV7-9,NA,TRBJ2-7,CASRDGVASYEQYF,TGTGCCAGCAGGGACGGGGTAGCGAGCTACGAGCAGTACTTC
many,TRBV14,NA,TRBJ2-3,CASSRKRGGFDTQYF,TGTGCCAGCAGCCGTAAAAGGGGGGGCTTTGATACGCAGTATTTT
few,TRBV4-1,NA,TRBJ2-2,CASSQESWSRGGELFF,TGCGCCAGCAGCCAAGAATCCTGGTCGCGGGGCGGGGAGCTGTTTTTT
many,TRBV29-1,NA,TRBJ1-1,CSVTGLEAFF,TGCAGCGTTACGGGACTTGAAGCTTTCTTT
many,TRBV6-5,TRBD1,TRBJ2-7,CASSARDRWGEQYF,TGTGCCAGCAGCGCTCGGGACAGGTGGGGCGAGCAGTACTTC
many,TRBV2,NA,TRBJ2-7,CASRTGHTYEQYF,TGTGCCAGCAGAACGGGGCACACCTACGAGCAGTACTTC
many,TRBV20-1,NA,TRBJ2-1,CSARDLGNEQFF,TGCAGTGCTAGAGATCTTGGGAATGAGCAGTTCTTC
few,TRBV4-1,NA,TRBJ1-5,CASSCGDGPNQPQHF,TGCGCCAGCAGCTGCGGGGACGGTCCCAATCAGCCCCAGCATTTT
many,TRBV30,NA,TRBJ1-1,CAWEREPNTEAFF,TGTGCCTGGGAGCGGGAGCCGAACACTGAAGCTTTCTTT
NA,TRBV5-6,TRBD2,TRBJ2-2,CASRLAGGNTRELFF,TGCGCCAGCAGACTAGCGGGAGGAAACACCCGGGAGCTGTTTTTT
many,TRBV27,NA,TRBJ2-3,CASAPGASTDTQYF,TGTGCCAGCGCCCCCGGAGCGAGCACAGATACGCAGTATTTT
NA,TRBV12-3/TRBV12-4,TRBD2,TRBJ2-2,CASSTTSGGAGELFF,TGTGCCAGCAGTACGACTAGCGGGGGGGCTGGGGAGCTGTTTTTT
NA,TRBV20-1,NA,TRBJ1-2,CSARDRGGVTYGYTF,TGCAGTGCTAGAGATCGGGGGGGAGTCACCTATGGCTACACCTTC
many,TRBV4-1,NA,TRBJ1-1,CASSQAWGKSEAFF,TGCGCCAGCAGCCAAGCGTGGGGGAAATCTGAAGCTTTCTTT
many,TRBV5-4,TRBD1,TRBJ2-3,CASSLTPGQGLADTQYF,TGTGCCAGCAGCTTAACGCCGGGACAGGGATTAGCAGATACGCAGTATTTT
many,TRBV6-5,TRBD1,TRBJ2-7,CASSYSGTGYAYEQYF,TGTGCCAGCAGTTACTCAGGGACAGGGTATGCCTACGAGCAGTACTTC
many,TRBV7-2,TRBD1,TRBJ2-7,CASSLDFGTGPYEQYF,TGTGCCAGCAGTTTGGACTTCGGGACAGGACCCTACGAGCAGTACTTC
NA,TRBV21-1,NA,TRBJ2-1,CASSPTRGGEQFF,TGTGCCAGCAGTCCGACTAGAGGGGGTGAGCAGTTCTTC
NA,TRBV19,TRBD1,TRBJ2-5,CAGSNTGGFGETQYF,TGTGCCGGTAGTAATACAGGGGGATTTGGAGAGACCCAGTACTTC
many,TRBV3-1,NA,TRBJ2-5,CASSHTLKETQYF,TGTGCCAGCAGCCACACACTAAAAGAGACCCAGTACTTC
few,TRBV6-2/TRBV6-3,TRBD2,TRBJ2-5,CASRKMGEGNQETQYF,TGTGCCAGCAGAAAAATGGGGGAGGGAAACCAAGAGACCCAGTACTTC
NA,TRBV12-3/TRBV12-4,NA,TRBJ2-3,CASSFPSLLTGRTDTQYF,TGTGCCAGCAGTTTCCCCTCCCTCCTGACAGGCCGCACAGATACGCAGTATTTT
many,TRBV13,TRBD1,TRBJ2-6,CASSQTGGGGANVLTF,TGTGCCAGCAGCCAAACAGGGGGCGGTGGGGCCAACGTCCTGACTTTC
few,TRBV19,NA,TRBJ2-7,CASSISTRGRVYEQYF,TGTGCCAGTAGTATTTCGACTAGAGGGCGCGTCTACGAGCAGTACTTC
many,TRBV19,NA,TRBJ2-3,CASSIVAVPSDTQYF,TGTGCCAGTAGTATAGTCGCAGTCCCTTCAGATACGCAGTATTTT
many,TRBV12-3/TRBV12-4,NA,TRBJ1-4,CASSLVTVNMRKLFF,TGTGCCAGCAGTTTAGTAACAGTTAATATGAGGAAACTGTTTTTT
few,TRBV15,NA,TRBJ2-5,CATSREHQETQYF,TGTGCCACCAGCAGAGAACATCAAGAGACCCAGTACTTC
many,TRBV6-1,TRBD2,TRBJ2-7,CASSATSGYEQYF,TGTGCCAGCAGTGCCACTAGCGGGTACGAGCAGTACTTC
few,TRBV6-6,NA,TRBJ2-7,CASSQGHILYEQYF,TGTGCCAGCAGTCAGGGTCACATACTCTACGAGCAGTACTTC
NA,TRBV6-5,NA,TRBJ1-1,CASSYSRQWVTKAFF,TGTGCCAGCAGTTACTCGAGACAGTGGGTCACTAAAGCTTTCTTT
many,TRBV29-1,TRBD1,TRBJ2-7,CSVVRGLDDYEQYF,TGCAGCGTTGTAAGGGGGCTGGACGACTACGAGCAGTACTTC
NA,TRBV6-5,NA,TRBJ2-7,CASRGPRGQSYEQYF,TGTGCCAGCAGGGGGCCTCGAGGACAGTCCTACGAGCAGTACTTC